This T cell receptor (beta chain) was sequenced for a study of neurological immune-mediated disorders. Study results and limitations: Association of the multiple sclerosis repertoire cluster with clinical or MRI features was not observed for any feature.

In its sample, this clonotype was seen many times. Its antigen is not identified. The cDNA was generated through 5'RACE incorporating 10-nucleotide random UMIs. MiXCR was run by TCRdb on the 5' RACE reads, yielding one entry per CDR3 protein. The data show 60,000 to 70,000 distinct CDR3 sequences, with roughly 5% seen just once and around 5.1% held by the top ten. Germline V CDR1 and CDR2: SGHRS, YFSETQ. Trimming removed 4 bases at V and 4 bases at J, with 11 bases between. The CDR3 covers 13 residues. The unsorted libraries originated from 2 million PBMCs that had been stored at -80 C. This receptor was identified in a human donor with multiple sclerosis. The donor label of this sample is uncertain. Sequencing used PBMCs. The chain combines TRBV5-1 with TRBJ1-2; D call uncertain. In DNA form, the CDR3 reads TGCGCCAGCAGCACACCGACAAGCTATGGCTACACCTTC. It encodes CASSTPTSYGYTF.